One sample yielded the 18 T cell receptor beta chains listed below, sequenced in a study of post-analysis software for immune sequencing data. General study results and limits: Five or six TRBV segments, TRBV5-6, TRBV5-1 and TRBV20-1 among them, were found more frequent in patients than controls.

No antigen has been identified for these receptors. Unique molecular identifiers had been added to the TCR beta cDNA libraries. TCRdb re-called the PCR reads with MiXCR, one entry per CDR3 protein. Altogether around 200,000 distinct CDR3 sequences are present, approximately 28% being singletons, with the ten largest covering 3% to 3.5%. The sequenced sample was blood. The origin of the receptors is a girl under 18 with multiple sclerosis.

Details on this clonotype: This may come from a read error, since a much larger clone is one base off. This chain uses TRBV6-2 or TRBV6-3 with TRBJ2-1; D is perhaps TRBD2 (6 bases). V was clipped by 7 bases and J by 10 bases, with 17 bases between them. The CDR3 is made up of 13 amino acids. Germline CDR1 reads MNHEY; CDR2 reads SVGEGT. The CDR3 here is CASTLHTRGEQFF. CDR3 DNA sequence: TGTGCCAGCACCCTACATACCCGGGGGGAGCAGTTCTTC.

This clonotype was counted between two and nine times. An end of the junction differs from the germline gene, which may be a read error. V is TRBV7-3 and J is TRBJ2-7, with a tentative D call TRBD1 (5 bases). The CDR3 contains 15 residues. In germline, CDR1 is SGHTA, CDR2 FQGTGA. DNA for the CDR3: TGTGCCGGCAGCTTAACCGGACAAGGCTCCTACGAGCAGTACTTC. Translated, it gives CAGSLTGQGSYEQYF.

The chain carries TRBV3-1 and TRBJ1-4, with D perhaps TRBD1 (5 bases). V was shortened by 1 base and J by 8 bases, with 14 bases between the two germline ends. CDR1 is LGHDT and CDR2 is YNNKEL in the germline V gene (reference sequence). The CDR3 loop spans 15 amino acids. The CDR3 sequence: CASSQVPQGGEKLFF. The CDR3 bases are TGTGCCAGCAGCCAAGTCCCCCAGGGAGGAGAAAAACTGTTTTTT.

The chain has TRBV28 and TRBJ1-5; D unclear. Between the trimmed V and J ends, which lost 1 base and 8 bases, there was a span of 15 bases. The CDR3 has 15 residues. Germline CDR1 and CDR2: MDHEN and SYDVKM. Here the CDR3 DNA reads TGTGCCAGCAGTTTATCGGTAGGGCCTTTGGAGCCCCAGCATTTT. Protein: CASSLSVGPLEPQHF.

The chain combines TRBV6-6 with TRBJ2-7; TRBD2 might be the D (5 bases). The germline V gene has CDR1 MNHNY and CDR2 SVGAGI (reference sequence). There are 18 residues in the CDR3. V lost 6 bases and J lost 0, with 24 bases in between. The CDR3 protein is CASSPRQLSGNSSYEQYF. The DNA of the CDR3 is TGTGCCAGCAGCCCCCGCCAGCTCAGCGGAAACAGCTCCTACGAGCAGTACTTC.

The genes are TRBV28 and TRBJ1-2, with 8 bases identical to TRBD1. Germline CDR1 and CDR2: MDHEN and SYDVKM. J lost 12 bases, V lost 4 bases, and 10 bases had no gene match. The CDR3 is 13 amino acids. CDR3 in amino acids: CASSSGGALTDTF. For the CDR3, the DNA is TGTGCCAGCAGTTCAGGGGGCGCTCTAACCGACACCTTC.

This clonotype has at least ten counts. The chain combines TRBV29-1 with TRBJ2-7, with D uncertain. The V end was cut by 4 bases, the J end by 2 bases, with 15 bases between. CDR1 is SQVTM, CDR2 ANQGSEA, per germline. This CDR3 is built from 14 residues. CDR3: CSVAYTSSAYEQYF. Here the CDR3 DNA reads TGCAGCGTTGCCTACACATCTTCCGCCTACGAGCAGTACTTC.

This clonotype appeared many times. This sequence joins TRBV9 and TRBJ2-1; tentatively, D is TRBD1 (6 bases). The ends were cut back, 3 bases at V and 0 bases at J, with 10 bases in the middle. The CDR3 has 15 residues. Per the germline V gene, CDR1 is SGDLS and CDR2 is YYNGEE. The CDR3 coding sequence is TGTGCCAGCAGCGAAGGACAGAGCTCCTACAATGAGCAGTTCTTC. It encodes CASSEGQSSYNEQFF.

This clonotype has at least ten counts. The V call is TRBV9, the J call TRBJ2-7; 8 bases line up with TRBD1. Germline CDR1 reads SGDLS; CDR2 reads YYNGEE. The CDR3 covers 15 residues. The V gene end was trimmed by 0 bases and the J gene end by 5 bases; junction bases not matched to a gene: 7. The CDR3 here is CASSVGDRSDHEQYF. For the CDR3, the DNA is TGTGCCAGCAGCGTAGGGGACAGGTCGGACCACGAGCAGTACTTC.

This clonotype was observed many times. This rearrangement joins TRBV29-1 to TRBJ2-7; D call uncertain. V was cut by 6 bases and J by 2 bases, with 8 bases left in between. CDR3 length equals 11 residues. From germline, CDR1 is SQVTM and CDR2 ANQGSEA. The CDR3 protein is CSVGIPYEQYF. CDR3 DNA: TGCAGCGTGGGAATCCCCTACGAGCAGTACTTC.

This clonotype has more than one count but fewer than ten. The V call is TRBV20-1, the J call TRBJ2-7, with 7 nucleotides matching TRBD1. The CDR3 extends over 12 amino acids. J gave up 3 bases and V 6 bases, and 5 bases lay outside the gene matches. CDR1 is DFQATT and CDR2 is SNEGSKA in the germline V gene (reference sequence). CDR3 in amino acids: CSAETGSYEQYF. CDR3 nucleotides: TGCAGTGCCGAGACAGGGAGCTACGAGCAGTACTTC.

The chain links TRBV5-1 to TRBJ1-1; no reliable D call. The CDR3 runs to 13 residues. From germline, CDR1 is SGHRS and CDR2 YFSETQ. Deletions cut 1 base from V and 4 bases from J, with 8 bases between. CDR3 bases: TGCGCCAGCAGCTTGATACGAGCCACTGAAGCTTTCTTT. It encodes CASSLIRATEAFF.

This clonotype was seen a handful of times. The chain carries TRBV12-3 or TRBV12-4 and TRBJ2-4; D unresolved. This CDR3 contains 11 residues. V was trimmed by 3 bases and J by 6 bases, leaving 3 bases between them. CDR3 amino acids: CASSLGNIQYF. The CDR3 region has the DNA TGTGCCAGCAGTTTGGGAAACATTCAGTACTTC.

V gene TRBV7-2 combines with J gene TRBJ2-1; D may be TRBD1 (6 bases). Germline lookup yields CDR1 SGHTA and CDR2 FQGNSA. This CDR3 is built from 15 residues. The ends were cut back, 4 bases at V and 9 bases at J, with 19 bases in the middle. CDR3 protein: CASSSVGGGSGEQFF. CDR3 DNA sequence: TGTGCCAGCAGCTCGGTAGGGGGTGGTTCGGGTGAGCAGTTCTTC.

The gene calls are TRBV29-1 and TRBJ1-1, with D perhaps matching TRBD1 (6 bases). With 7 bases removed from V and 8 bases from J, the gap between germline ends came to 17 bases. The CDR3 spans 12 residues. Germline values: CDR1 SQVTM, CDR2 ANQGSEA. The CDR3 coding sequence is TGCAGCGCCCAGGACAGCGGCCTCGAAGCTTTCTTT. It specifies CSAQDSGLEAFF.

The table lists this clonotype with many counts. In DNA, the CDR3 is TGTGCCAGCAGTTACCGACCGGAGACCCAGTACTTC. Its translation: CASSYRPETQYF. The chain joins TRBV12-3 or TRBV12-4 to TRBJ2-5, with no clear D. This CDR3 has 12 residues. The V end was cut by 4 bases, the J end by 5 bases, with 8 bases between.

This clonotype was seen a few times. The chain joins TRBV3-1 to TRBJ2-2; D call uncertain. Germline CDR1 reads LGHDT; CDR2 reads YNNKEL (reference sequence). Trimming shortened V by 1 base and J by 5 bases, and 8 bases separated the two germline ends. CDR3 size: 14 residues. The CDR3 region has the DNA TGTGCCAGCAGCCAAGCCTCGGGTACCGGGGAGCTGTTTTTT. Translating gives CASSQASGTGELFF.

The CDR3 spells CASSRSTLDRARTGELFF. The DNA for the CDR3 is TGTGCCAGCAGCCGCTCTACCTTGGACAGGGCTAGAACCGGGGAGCTGTTTTTT. This chain joins TRBV7-9 and TRBJ2-2, with 8 bases identical to TRBD1. J was trimmed by 5 bases and V by 5 bases; bases with no gene match: 16. CDR1 is SEHNR and CDR2 is FQNEAQ in the germline V gene (reference sequence). The CDR3 consists of 18 residues.